The 25 T cell receptor beta chains below were found in one sample sequenced in a study of tumor and adjacent non-tumor tissue in lung cancer. Three rounds of nested PCR, following a modified ARM-PCR protocol, produced the TCRbeta library. TCRdb re-called the multiplex PCR reads with MiXCR, one entry per CDR3 protein. This repertoire shows over 110,000 distinct CDR3 sequences, around 67% found once; its top ten account for roughly 18%. The template was RNA from unsorted bulk tissue. The sequencing input was lung tumor tissue. The receptor set was obtained from a man between 60 and 70 years old with small cell lung cancer.

V usage is TRBV11-1 and J usage is TRBJ2-7; weak D call: TRBD1 (5 bases). Germline assignment: CDR1 SGHAT and CDR2 FQDESV (reference sequence). This CDR3 has 13 amino acids. CDR3 amino acids: CASNLGRANEQYV. In DNA form, the CDR3 reads TGTGCCAGCAACTTAGGCAGGGCCAACGAACAGTACGTC.

This clonotype was seen ten or more times. This sequence joins TRBV4-1 and TRBJ1-5; 7 positions match TRBD1. The length of the CDR3 is 14 residues. Germline assignment: CDR1 MGHRA and CDR2 YSYEKL. The V segment lost 1 base and the J segment 5 bases; nucleotides outside the gene matches: 2. The CDR3 coding sequence is TGCGCCAGCAGCCAAGGACAGGGCGATCAGCCCCAGCATTTT. It yields the protein CASSQGQGDQPQHF.

In the case of this clonotype: Its ends do not fully match the called genes, so a read error is possible. V and J are TRBV5-4 and TRBJ2-5; 13 nucleotides line up with TRBD2. Germline values: CDR1 SGHNT, CDR2 YYREEE (reference sequence). There are 15 residues in the CDR3. CDR3: CASNLGTSGKENQYF. Here the CDR3 DNA reads TGTGCCAGCAACTTGGGGACTAGCGGGAAAGAGAACCAGTACTTC.

Concerning this clonotype: At one boundary the junction diverges from the germline segment, which might be a read error. In DNA form, the CDR3 reads TGTGCTAGTCTGGGGACATGGTGGGGCGACACTGAAACTTTCTTT. Its translation is CASLGTWWGDTETFF. The rearrangement links TRBV6-5 to TRBJ1-1; a possible D gene is TRBD1 (6 bases). This CDR3 is 15 amino acids long. Per germline, CDR1 MNHEY and CDR2 SVGAGI.

This sequence joins TRBV20-1 and TRBJ2-5, with D unclear. Looked up from germline, CDR1 is DFQATT and CDR2 is SNEGSKA (reference sequence). There are 14 residues in the CDR3. The CDR3 reads CTASLESRRETQYF. The CDR3 nucleotides read TGCACTGCGAGCCTGGAGAGTCGCCGGGAGACCCAGTACTTC.

Worth noting for this clonotype: The germline gene is not matched at one end of the junction; a read error may be the cause. The chain combines TRBV11-2 with TRBJ2-1; 10 positions match TRBD1. The CDR3 loop spans 19 amino acids. The V gene's germline CDR1 is SGHAT and CDR2 FQNNGV. The CDR3 reads CASNLEGFATGGYMAEQFF. Here the CDR3 DNA reads TGTGCCAGCAACTTAGAGGGGTTTGCGACAGGGGGCTATATGGCTGAGCAATTCTTC.

This clonotype was recorded a few times. This chain joins TRBV6-5 and TRBJ1-2, with D possibly being TRBD1 (5 bases). The CDR3 spans 12 residues. The germline V gene has CDR1 MNHEY and CDR2 SVGAGI. V shed 8 bases and J shed 4 bases, with 11 bases lying between them. CDR3 loop: CASRGQGYGYTF. Here the CDR3 DNA reads TGTGCCAGCCGCGGGCAGGGCTATGGCTACACCTTC.

Concerning this clonotype: A read error may be the cause here, since a much bigger clone is one base away. DNA of the CDR3: TGCGGCGTGGTGGGGACAGGGCTGTACTTC. Translation gives CGVVGTGLYF. The V and J genes are TRBV29-1 and TRBJ2-5; 9 bases fit TRBD1. CDR3 size: 10 residues. Germline CDR1 SQVTM, CDR2 ANQGSEA.

This clonotype was picked up one time. Compared with germline, one end of the junction differs, possibly owing to a read error. V usage is TRBV12-3 or TRBV12-4 and J usage is TRBJ2-1; 12 nucleotides align to TRBD2. This CDR3 contains 15 residues. CDR3 in amino acids: CANSLSGLAGNEQFF. The CDR3 DNA is TGTGCCAACAGTTTATCGGGACTAGCGGGCAATGAGCAGTTCTTC.

Concerning this clonotype itself: A read error may account for a junction end that differs from germline. The chain links TRBV6-6 to TRBJ2-2; either TRBD1 or TRBD2 may fit D (5 bases each). This CDR3 has 13 amino acids. Germline CDR1 and CDR2: MNHNY and SVGAGI (reference sequence). The CDR3 reads CASSGTITGELFF. The CDR3 nucleotides are TGTGCCAGCAGCGGGACGATCACCGGGGAGCTATTTTTT.

This clonotype has a count of ten or more. This chain uses TRBV11-2 with TRBJ2-5; weak D call: TRBD2 (6 bases). CDR3 length: 14 residues. CDR1 is SGHAT and CDR2 is FQNNGV in the germline V gene. V dropped 6 bases and J dropped 2 bases, with 13 bases sitting between them. The CDR3 loop reads CASRPRGYQETQYF. The DNA for the CDR3 is TGTGCCAGCAGACCTCGGGGGTATCAAGAGACCCAGTACTTC. Full variable domain (outside the CDR3, taken from reference TRBV11-2 and TRBJ2-5): EAGVAQSPRYKIIEKRQSVAFWCNPISGHATLYWYQQILGQGPKLLIQFQNNGVVDDSQLPKDRFSAERLKGVDSTLKIQPAKLEDSAVYLCASRPRGYQETQYFGPGTRLLVL.

Concerning this clonotype: No conserved phenylalanine or tryptophan is present at the end of the CDR3, so a read error is the likely explanation. The chain is built from TRBV30 and TRBJ1-2; D is perhaps TRBD1 (6 bases). Germline CDR1 GTSNPN, CDR2 SVGIG (reference sequence). This CDR3 region has 13 residues. V was clipped by 6 bases and J by 4 bases, with 15 bases between them. The CDR3 bases are TGTGCCTGCCCAGGACAGACCTCCTATGGCTACACCCTC. It specifies CACPGQTSYGYTL.

In its sample, this clonotype was seen many times. This chain joins TRBV12-3 or TRBV12-4 and TRBJ2-1, with 8 bases lining up with TRBD2. V lost 5 bases, J lost 8 bases, and 5 bases stayed unmatched. The CDR3 is 13 residues long. CDR3 in amino acids: CASSPGTRDEQFF. For the CDR3, the DNA is TGTGCCAGCAGTCCTGGGACTAGAGATGAGCAGTTCTTC.

This clonotype was detected only once. The conserved phenylalanine or tryptophan is not found at the CDR3 terminus, so this likely reflects a read error. The rearrangement joins TRBV20-1 to TRBJ1-5; D remains ambiguous. Germline V lookup: CDR1 DFQATT, CDR2 SNEGSKA (reference sequence). Deletions cut 1 base from V and 2 bases from J, with 12 bases between. The CDR3 is 15 residues long. The CDR3 loop reads CSARGQTRRNQPQHV. For the CDR3, the DNA is TGCAGTGCTAGAGGGCAGACAAGGCGCAATCAGCCCCAGCATGTT.

This clonotype was picked up one time. A much larger clone is a single base away; this may be a read error. The rearrangement joins TRBV28 to TRBJ1-6; D gene ambiguous. This CDR3 spans 14 amino acids. Germline CDR1 and CDR2: MDHEN and SYDVKM. V was trimmed by 10 bases and J by 6 bases, leaving 16 bases between them. CDR3 sequence: CANGPTRSNSPLHF. The CDR3 DNA follows: TGTGCCAACGGACCGACCAGAAGTAATTCACCCCTCCACTTT.

Notes on this clonotype: This may come from a read error, since a much larger clone is one base off. This chain connects TRBV2 to TRBJ2-2; TRBD1 is a possible D gene (5 bases). Germline V lookup: CDR1 SNHLY, CDR2 FYNNEI. This CDR3 has 14 residues. The CDR3 DNA reads as TGTGCCAACAGTGTAAGGGGTGGCACCGGGGAGCTGTTTTTT. This encodes CANSVRGGTGELFF.

As to this clonotype: The junction departs from germline at one end; a sequencing error may be responsible. CDR3 sequence reads: CASSSKRIKNTVTQYF. The CDR3 bases are TGTGCCAGCAGTAGTAAGAGGATAAAAAACACAGTTACGCAGTATTTT. The J gene is TRBJ2-3, the V gene TRBV6-5; D call uncertain. Germline values: CDR1 MNHEY, CDR2 SVGAGI. The CDR3 sequence is 16 residues long.

This clonotype was found many times. The V gene is TRBV20-1, the J gene TRBJ2-5; maybe TRBD1 (5 bases). V lost 1 base, J lost 4 bases, and 10 bases lay in between. The CDR3 extends over 13 amino acids. CDR1 DFQATT and CDR2 SNEGSKA come from the germline V gene (reference sequence). CDR3 loop: CSARGRVRETQYF. In DNA form, the CDR3 reads TGCAGTGCTAGAGGCAGGGTCCGAGAGACCCAGTACTTC.

This clonotype has only a few counts. The CDR3 ends on some other residue instead of the conserved phenylalanine or tryptophan, so this is likely a read error. V gene TRBV6-5 combines with J gene TRBJ1-4; possible D gene TRBD1, 5 bases. This CDR3 region has 16 residues. CDR1 is MNHEY, CDR2 SVGAGI, per germline. The CDR3, as DNA: TGTGTCAGCAGTTGGCTGCGGGGCCCAACTAATGAAAAACTGTTTTCT. It translates to CVSSWLRGPTNEKLFS.

CDR3 loop: CASSYLTSWTHFF. CDR3 nucleotide sequence: TGTGCCAGCAGTTATTTGACTAGCTGGACGCATTTCTTC. The rearrangement links TRBV6-5 to TRBJ2-1; 7 nucleotides agree with TRBD2. The CDR3 is made up of 13 amino acids. V was pared by 3 bases and J by 16 bases, with 12 bases of the junction left unmatched. CDR1 and CDR2 from the germline V gene are MNHEY and SVGAGI.

This clonotype has a count of ten or more. The V gene is TRBV4-1, the J gene TRBJ2-3; D tentatively reads TRBD1 or TRBD2 (5 bases each). V lost 4 bases and J lost 5, with 19 bases in between. This CDR3 spans 16 amino acids. Germline CDR1 is MGHRA and CDR2 is YSYEKL. The chain's CDR3 is CASSLRVAFQGDTQYF. In DNA, the CDR3 is TGCGCCAGCAGCCTCCGGGTAGCGTTCCAGGGAGATACGCAGTATTTT.

This clonotype has more than one count but fewer than ten. This rearrangement joins TRBV4-2 to TRBJ1-6, with D unresolved. The CDR3 totals 15 residues. Germline CDR1 is LGHNA and CDR2 is YNFKEQ. The V end lost 0 bases, the J end lost 9 bases, and 12 bases lay between the germline ends. The CDR3 DNA sequence: TGTGCCAGCAGCCAAGATAGCAGGTGGGGTTCACCCCTCCACTTT. Its translation: CASSQDSRWGSPLHF.

The gene calls are TRBV5-1 and TRBJ2-7; D gene ambiguous. The length of the CDR3 is 14 residues. Germline V gives CDR1 SGHRS, CDR2 YFSETQ. Trimming took off 2 bases at V and 1 base at J, with 10 bases between the two ends. As DNA, the CDR3 is TGCGCCAGCAGCTTCGGAATAGTGTCCTACGAGCAGTACTTC. It encodes CASSFGIVSYEQYF.

This clonotype was counted a single time. A clone one base away is much larger, so this may be a read error. The chain joins TRBV29-1 to TRBJ2-7; D not resolved. The CDR3 covers 11 residues. Trimming pared 4 bases from V and 6 bases from J, leaving 10 bases between. Germline values: CDR1 SQVTM, CDR2 ANQGSEA. In nucleotides, the CDR3 is TGCAGCGTTGCCGCAGACTGCGAGCAGTACTTC. Its protein product is CSVAADCEQYF.

This chain connects TRBV4-1 to TRBJ2-3; 12 positions agree with TRBD2. The CDR3 has 14 residues. V was clipped by 9 bases and J by 15 bases; unmatched bases: 16. Germline assignment: CDR1 MGHRA and CDR2 YSYEKL. CDR3 DNA sequence: TGCGCCAGTCTAGCGGGAGGGAGCACAGATATGCACTATTTT. It encodes CASLAGGSTDMHYF.